The 27 T cell receptor beta chains in this list originate from one sample, sequenced in a study of cytomegalovirus exposure and HLA in healthy donors. The study ran its PCR with 60 Vbeta and 13 Jbeta primers. The data were produced by immunoSEQ multiplex PCR, yet TCRdb's version contains in-frame clones alone and is incomplete. The top ten hold 2% to 2.5% of the sample, which has over 65,000 clones, about 75% seen once. Sequencing used PBMCs. The origin of the receptors is a man aged 35 to 55 in good health and CMV-seronegative.

The J gene is TRBJ2-7, the V gene TRBV29-1, with 9 nucleotides matching TRBD1. Unmatched junction bases numbered 11, after V lost 5 bases and J lost 0 bases. Germline CDR1 reads SQVTM; CDR2 reads ANQGSEA. The CDR3 extends over 16 amino acids. The CDR3 DNA reads TGCAGCGTTCGACCTCCCGGGACAGGGTCCTCCTACGAGCAGTACTTC. Protein sequence: CSVRPPGTGSSYEQYF.

This clone was recorded only once. The rearrangement joins TRBV19 to TRBJ1-2; D gene uncertain. CDR1 and CDR2 (germline): LNHDA, SQIVND (reference sequence). V was pared by 1 base and J by 7 bases, with 25 bases between. The CDR3 has 18 amino acids. CDR3 nucleotides: TGTGCCAGTAGTATAGTATCGACAACCGATCTGTTCGTTGGTGGCTACACCTTC. It translates to CASSIVSTTDLFVGGYTF.

The chain has TRBV11-2 and TRBJ1-1; 8 nucleotides agree with TRBD1. Germline V gene sequence: CDR1 SGHAT, CDR2 FQNNGV. The ends lost 3 bases at V and 1 base at J; junction bases unmatched: 7. The CDR3 has 16 amino acids. The chain's CDR3 is CASSFRSGQGNTEAFF. The CDR3 DNA is TGTGCCAGCAGCTTCCGATCAGGACAGGGGAACACTGAAGCTTTCTTT.

Written as DNA, the CDR3 is TGTGCCAGCGGAGGTTCGAATCAGCCCCAGCATTTT. Translated: CASGGSNQPQHF. This chain links TRBV2 with TRBJ1-5; D is unresolved. Trimming removed 8 bases at V and 4 bases at J, with 9 bases between. The CDR3 totals 12 residues. Looked up from germline, CDR1 is SNHLY and CDR2 is FYNNEI.

This sequence joins TRBV10-2 and TRBJ1-1; D unresolved. The V end lost 0 bases, the J end lost 0 bases, and 14 bases lay between the germline ends. The CDR3 is made up of 17 amino acids. Germline-derived CDR1 and CDR2 are WSHSY and SAAADI. The CDR3 nucleotides are TGCGCCAGCAGTGAGTCGGGTAGAGGACTTGTGAACACTGAAGCTTTCTTT. Translation gives CASSESGRGLVNTEAFF.

This chain uses TRBV5-1 with TRBJ2-4; 16 nucleotides match TRBD2. The CDR3 extends over 17 amino acids. Germline CDR1 and CDR2: SGHRS and YFSETQ. J gave up 6 bases and V 4 bases, and 7 bases lay outside the gene matches. The CDR3 spells CASSPGLAGGQGNIQYF. In DNA, the CDR3 is TGCGCCAGCAGCCCGGGACTAGCGGGGGGGCAGGGAAACATTCAGTACTTC.

The V call is TRBV2, the J call TRBJ2-7, with 7 bases matching TRBD2. There are 13 residues in the CDR3. J was trimmed by 6 bases and V by 10 bases; bases with no gene match: 12. CDR1 is SNHLY and CDR2 is FYNNEI in the germline V gene. The CDR3 coding sequence is TGTGCCATCAAGCGGGATTTATCTACCGAGCAGTACTTC. It codes for CAIKRDLSTEQYF.

The chain recombines TRBV5-1 with TRBJ1-3, with D unresolved. This CDR3 region has 16 residues. V gave up 0 bases and J gave up 0 bases, with 10 bases separating them. Germline V lookup: CDR1 SGHRS, CDR2 YFSETQ. CDR3 sequence (DNA): TGCGCCAGCAGCTTGGGAGCGGGCCGCTCTGGAAACACCATATATTTT. Amino acid sequence: CASSLGAGRSGNTIYF.

The rearrangement joins TRBV7-9 to TRBJ1-3, with 7 bases lining up with TRBD1. This CDR3 region has 15 residues. In germline, CDR1 is SEHNR, CDR2 FQNEAQ (reference sequence). V lost 7 bases, J lost 3 bases, and 9 bases stayed unmatched. The chain's CDR3 is CASTNRGSVGNTIYF. In DNA form, the CDR3 reads TGTGCCAGCACCAACAGGGGTTCGGTTGGAAACACCATATATTTT. Looking up the rest from reference TRBV7-9 and TRBJ1-3 gives the full variable domain: DTGVSQNPRHKITKRGQNVTFRCDPISEHNRLYWYRQTLGQGPEFLTYFQNEAQLEKSRLLSDRFSAERPKGSFSTLEIQRTEQGDSAMYLCASTNRGSVGNTIYFGEGSWLTVV.

V is TRBV28 and J is TRBJ1-2, with 7 bases aligning to TRBD1. Losses at the gene ends were 5 bases for V and 5 bases for J; bases not matched to a gene: 11. This CDR3 spans 15 amino acids. Germline CDR1 reads MDHEN; CDR2 reads SYDVKM. As DNA, the CDR3 is TGTGCCAGCAGTACCCGACCAAGGGGGCGATATGGCTACACCTTC. It is translated as CASSTRPRGRYGYTF.

The chain carries TRBV18 and TRBJ1-1; 7 nucleotides line up with TRBD1. CDR3 length: 17 residues. V was pared by 3 bases and J by 1 base, with 11 bases of the junction left unmatched. Looked up from germline, CDR1 is KGHSH and CDR2 is LQKENI. The CDR3 sequence is CASSPEPGGRENTEAFF. CDR3 coding DNA: TGTGCCAGCTCACCGGAGCCAGGGGGACGGGAGAACACTGAAGCTTTCTTT.

The chain uses TRBV7-2 and TRBJ2-3, with 7 bases that match TRBD2. Germline loops: CDR1 SGHTA, CDR2 FQGNSA. V trimming: 5 bases; J trimming: 0 bases; junction bases outside the gene matches: 8. The CDR3 runs to 16 residues. Here the CDR3 reads CASSPRASGSTDTQYF. The CDR3 DNA follows: TGTGCCAGCAGCCCTAGGGCTAGCGGTAGCACAGATACGCAGTATTTT.

Here the CDR3 reads CASSDTGYLPGDEQFF. In nucleotides, the CDR3 is TGTGCCAGCAGCGATACCGGGTACCTACCAGGGGATGAGCAGTTCTTC. This chain connects TRBV5-6 to TRBJ2-1; TRBD1 is a possible D gene (6 bases). This CDR3 spans 16 amino acids. V gave up 4 bases and J gave up 8 bases, with 22 bases separating them. Per the germline V gene, CDR1 is SGHDT and CDR2 is YYEEEE.

The rearrangement uses TRBV19 and TRBJ1-4; the match to TRBD1 covers 10 bases. The CDR3 totals 17 residues. CDR1 is LNHDA, CDR2 SQIVND, per germline (reference sequence). J gave up 2 bases and V 5 bases, and 8 bases lay outside the gene matches. The CDR3 protein is CASSFGTGVRTNEKLFF. The CDR3 coding sequence is TGTGCCAGTAGTTTCGGGACAGGGGTACGCACTAATGAAAAACTGTTTTTT.

A remark on this clone: This CDR3 is also generated by other DNA sequences in the sample. CDR3 protein: CASSFGQGGETQYF. CDR3 sequence (DNA): TGTGCCAGCAGCTTCGGACAGGGCGGCGAGACCCAGTACTTC. V gene TRBV5-4 combines with J gene TRBJ2-5; 8 bases line up with TRBD1. The CDR3 consists of 14 residues. The germline V gene has CDR1 SGHNT and CDR2 YYREEE (reference sequence). The junction had 5 bases not matched to a gene; V was cut back by 2 bases and J by 5 bases.

In this sample, this clone turned up a few times. The chain carries TRBV4-1 and TRBJ1-5, with D maybe TRBD1 (5 bases). V shed 0 bases and J shed 4 bases, with 13 bases lying between them. Germline CDR1 is MGHRA and CDR2 is YSYEKL. The CDR3 runs to 16 residues. The CDR3 is CASSQDMGGWNQPQHF. In DNA form, the CDR3 reads TGCGCCAGCAGCCAAGACATGGGGGGTTGGAATCAGCCCCAGCATTTT.

This clone was observed a handful of times. The chain is built from TRBV29-1 and TRBJ1-4; D might be TRBD1 (6 bases). CDR3 length equals 13 residues. Germline lookup yields CDR1 SQVTM and CDR2 ANQGSEA. V lost 6 bases and J 3 bases, leaving 11 bases between the germline ends. In DNA form, the CDR3 reads TGCAGCGTGTTACAGGGACCTAATGAAAAACTGTTTTTT. Its protein is CSVLQGPNEKLFF.

This clone was observed a few times. This chain joins TRBV28 and TRBJ1-1; the match to TRBD1 covers 8 bases. CDR1 is MDHEN and CDR2 is SYDVKM in the germline V gene. The CDR3 sequence is 13 residues long. With 5 bases clipped from V and 7 bases from J, the junction kept 6 bases outside the gene matches. CDR3 bases: TGTGCCAGCAGTAGGGACAGGCGAGGTGAAGCTTTCTTT. As protein: CASSRDRRGEAFF.

J is TRBJ1-1 and V is TRBV10-3, with 9 bases aligning to TRBD1. The ends lost 6 bases at V and 1 base at J; junction bases unmatched: 3. Germline CDR1 reads ENHRY; CDR2 reads SYGVKD. The CDR3 extends over 14 amino acids. The chain's CDR3 is CAIRRDRENTEAFF. Written as DNA, the CDR3 is TGTGCCATCAGAAGGGACAGGGAGAACACTGAAGCTTTCTTT.

This clone was seen more than once but under ten times. V usage is TRBV6-1 and J usage is TRBJ2-1; TRBD2 might be the D (6 bases). This CDR3 is built from 13 residues. V was clipped by 5 bases and J by 5 bases, with 10 bases between them. Germline V gene sequence: CDR1 MNHNS, CDR2 SASEGT. The CDR3 reads CASSRDFDNEQFF. DNA of the CDR3: TGTGCCAGCAGTAGGGACTTCGACAATGAGCAGTTCTTC.

The V gene is TRBV11-3, the J gene TRBJ1-2; 10 bases match TRBD1. This CDR3 is 18 amino acids long. With 0 bases clipped from V and 6 bases from J, the junction kept 13 bases outside the gene matches. Germline CDR1 and CDR2: SGHNT and YENEEA. The CDR3 protein is CASSLDSLGQGFKDGYTF. The CDR3 DNA follows: TGTGCCAGCAGCTTAGACTCTTTGGGACAGGGGTTTAAGGATGGCTACACCTTC.

The chain joins TRBV5-1 to TRBJ2-5, with 10 bases fitting TRBD2. From germline, CDR1 is SGHRS and CDR2 YFSETQ. The V segment lost 8 bases and the J segment 5 bases; nucleotides outside the gene matches: 9. CDR3 size: 14 residues. Here the CDR3 DNA reads TGCGCCAGTACGGTAGCGGGAGGAGTGGAGACCCAGTACTTC. Translating gives CASTVAGGVETQYF. Full variable domain (rest looked up from reference TRBV5-1 and TRBJ2-5): KAGVTQTPRYLIKTRGQQVTLSCSPISGHRSVSWYQQTPGQGLQFLFEYFSETQRNKGNFPGRFSGRQFSNSRSEMNVSTLELGDSALYLCASTVAGGVETQYFGPGTRLLVL.

This clone was counted between two and nine times. V is TRBV6-6 and J is TRBJ1-2; the D is unclear. Germline CDR1 MNHNY, CDR2 SVGAGI (reference sequence). The CDR3 spans 15 residues. V lost 7 bases to trimming and J lost 3 bases, with 18 bases between them. CDR3 nucleotides: TGTGCCAGCACCCAGAACCGGGGTCGGGACTATGGCTACACCTTC. Translating it yields CASTQNRGRDYGYTF.

The chain couples TRBV6-5 to TRBJ2-3; D may be TRBD1 (5 bases). Deletions cut 2 bases from V and 2 bases from J, with 8 bases between. This CDR3 is built from 14 residues. Germline V gene data show CDR1 as MNHEY and CDR2 as SVGAGI. Here the CDR3 DNA reads TGTGCCAGCAGTTACGACAGCTACACAGATACGCAGTATTTT. Its translation: CASSYDSYTDTQYF.

This clone was counted a single time. This rearrangement joins TRBV4-1 to TRBJ1-4; 9 nucleotides agree with TRBD1. The CDR3 has 17 amino acids. From germline, CDR1 is MGHRA and CDR2 YSYEKL. The V gene end was trimmed by 2 bases and the J gene end by 6 bases; junction bases not matched to a gene: 10. The CDR3 DNA follows: TGCGCCAGCAGCCAACGCGCATCGGGACAGGGATATGAAAAACTGTTTTTT. It codes for CASSQRASGQGYEKLFF.

The genes are TRBV6-6 and TRBJ1-1; D uncertain. Trimming removed 11 bases from V and 0 bases from J, with 10 bases in between. This CDR3 comprises 12 residues. CDR1 is MNHNY, CDR2 SVGAGI, per germline (reference sequence). The chain's CDR3 is CAAALMNTEAFF. In DNA, the CDR3 is TGTGCCGCGGCCCTCATGAACACTGAAGCTTTCTTT.

This clone has just a few counts. The chain is built from TRBV5-1 and TRBJ2-1, with 13 nucleotides matching TRBD2. V lost 4 bases and J lost 8; bases outside the gene matches: 9. The CDR3 runs to 16 residues. The germline V gene has CDR1 SGHRS and CDR2 YFSETQ. The CDR3: CASSPRTSGGAYEQFF. In DNA, the CDR3 is TGCGCCAGCAGCCCCAGAACTAGCGGGGGGGCCTATGAGCAGTTCTTC.